The following is a TCR beta chain sequence with its context. The antigen is unknown. Losses at the gene ends were 0 bases for V and 12 bases for J; bases not matched to a gene: 8. The V gene's germline CDR1 is LGHDT and CDR2 YNNKEL (reference sequence). The CDR3 has 15 residues. The sample comes from a study of vaccination effects on CD4 cells after COVID-19. General study points: Late post-vaccination, clones induced by infection and those induced by vaccine underwent marked clonal contraction.

Viral peptide pools were used in the ViraFEST assay to expand antigen-specific CD4+ T cells, and sequencing came afterward. CD4+ T cells were isolated after around ten days of culture. Participants completed two doses of the BNT162b2 or mRNA-1273 vaccine. Peptides at roughly 10 ug/ml and IL-2 at 10 IU/ml were added to 1.5 million to 2.5 million PBMC per well. Using immunoSEQ multiplex PCR, the repertoire was profiled, and TCRdb retains in-frame clones only, with some absent. The table lists nearly 30,000 clones, almost 75% of them singletons. The gene calls are TRBV3-1 (or the pseudogene TRBV3-2) and TRBJ2-1; 10 nucleotides match TRBD2. Sample: CD4+ T cells from PBMCs cultured with HCoV-229E spike peptides, taken after COVID-19 vaccination. The receptor was isolated from a human donor who received a COVID-19 vaccine. In DNA, the CDR3 is TGTGCCAGCAGCCAAGATATTGGGAGCGGGAGGGGGCAGTTCTTC. It yields the protein CASSQDIGSGRGQFF.